A selection of T cell receptor beta chains follows, all from one sample in a study of T cells in Graves' hyperthyroidism and ophthalmopathy. Each CDR3 protein is one row after TCRdb ran MiXCR on the multiplex PCR reads. This sample has around 600,000 distinct CDR3 sequences, with more than 12% found just once. The sequenced material came from blood. These receptors all stem from a woman between 45 and 65 years old with Graves' ophthalmopathy. The CDR3 runs from the conserved cysteine through the conserved F or W. The order of the fields is CDR3 protein, CDR3 DNA, D gene, J gene, V gene, clone size. The D gene is left open where the match is weak. Expanded clones get a size class; other rows say once, few or many, or leave the size out.

CDR3aa: CASSPRRAGGNTIYF
CDR3nt: TGTGCCAGCAGTCCTCGCAGGGCTGGCGGAAACACCATATATTTT
d_gene: -
j_gene: TRBJ1-3
v_gene: TRBV12-3/TRBV12-4
abundance: many

CDR3aa: CASSLNPYTNYGYTF
CDR3nt: TGTGCCAGCAGCTTGAACCCGTACACCAACTATGGCTACACCTTC
d_gene: -
j_gene: TRBJ1-2
v_gene: TRBV7-2
abundance: few

CDR3aa: CASSAGTASFEKLFF
CDR3nt: TGTGCCAGCAGTGCCGGGACAGCCTCTTTTGAAAAACTGTTTTTT
d_gene: TRBD1
j_gene: TRBJ1-4
v_gene: TRBV28
abundance: few

CDR3aa: CATSRGTVAETQYF
CDR3nt: TGTGCCACCAGCAGAGGAACAGTGGCGGAGACCCAGTACTTC
d_gene: -
j_gene: TRBJ2-5
v_gene: TRBV15
abundance: -

CDR3aa: CASSLSGGLAGGYQETQYF
CDR3nt: TGTGCCAGCAGCTTAAGTGGGGGACTAGCGGGAGGATACCAAGAGACCCAGTACTTC
d_gene: TRBD2
j_gene: TRBJ2-5
v_gene: TRBV7-9
abundance: many

CDR3aa: CASSNLWTGGKEETQYF
CDR3nt: TGTGCCAGCAGTAACCTCTGGACAGGGGGCAAGGAAGAGACCCAGTACTTC
d_gene: TRBD1
j_gene: TRBJ2-5
v_gene: TRBV6-2/TRBV6-3
abundance: -

CDR3aa: CASSTIAGSFQETQYF
CDR3nt: TGTGCCAGCAGCACTATAGCGGGCAGTTTCCAAGAGACCCAGTACTTC
d_gene: TRBD2
j_gene: TRBJ2-5
v_gene: TRBV7-9
abundance: many

CDR3aa: CASSSPATDNQPQHF
CDR3nt: TGTGCCAGCAGTTCCCCAGCGACAGACAATCAGCCCCAGCATTTT
d_gene: -
j_gene: TRBJ1-5
v_gene: TRBV28
abundance: few

CDR3aa: CASSPRDNQPQHF
CDR3nt: TGTGCCAGCTCACCCCGGGATAATCAGCCCCAGCATTTT
d_gene: -
j_gene: TRBJ1-5
v_gene: TRBV18
abundance: many

CDR3aa: CASKDIRSNEQFF
CDR3nt: TGTGCCAGCAAAGACATTCGGAGCAATGAGCAGTTCTTC
d_gene: -
j_gene: TRBJ2-1
v_gene: TRBV6-1
abundance: few

CDR3aa: CASRTGGSTEAFF
CDR3nt: TGTGCCAGCCGAACAGGGGGTAGCACTGAAGCTTTCTTT
d_gene: TRBD1
j_gene: TRBJ1-1
v_gene: TRBV18
abundance: many

CDR3aa: CASSVVLAGEFSYNEQFF
CDR3nt: TGTGCCAGCAGCGTCGTGCTAGCGGGAGAATTCAGCTACAATGAGCAGTTCTTC
d_gene: TRBD2
j_gene: TRBJ2-1
v_gene: TRBV7-9
abundance: -

CDR3aa: CASSPGQGAGNQPQHF
CDR3nt: TGTGCCAGCAGTCCAGGACAGGGGGCAGGGAATCAGCCCCAGCATTTT
d_gene: TRBD1
j_gene: TRBJ1-5
v_gene: TRBV12-3/TRBV12-4
abundance: -

CDR3aa: CASAQDRQSSYEQYF
CDR3nt: TGTGCCAGCGCTCAGGACAGGCAGAGCTCCTACGAGCAGTACTTC
d_gene: TRBD1
j_gene: TRBJ2-7
v_gene: TRBV7-2
abundance: many

CDR3aa: CSAEAARTGSEQFF
CDR3nt: TGCAGTGCTGAAGCGGCAAGGACAGGGAGTGAGCAGTTCTTC
d_gene: TRBD1
j_gene: TRBJ2-1
v_gene: TRBV20-1
abundance: -

CDR3aa: CASSFQGLGVYEQYF
CDR3nt: TGTGCCAGCAGTTTCCAGGGACTGGGGGTCTACGAGCAGTACTTC
d_gene: -
j_gene: TRBJ2-7
v_gene: TRBV28
abundance: many

CDR3aa: CASSLVGFRGDTSPLHF
CDR3nt: TGTGCCAGCAGCTTAGTAGGGTTTCGCGGTGATACTTCACCCCTCCACTTT
d_gene: -
j_gene: TRBJ1-6
v_gene: TRBV11-3
abundance: many

CDR3aa: CASRMGERDYRSVGYSYNEQFF
CDR3nt: TGTGCCAGCAGGATGGGAGAGCGGGACTACCGGTCGGTTGGGTACTCCTACAATGAGCAGTTCTTC
d_gene: TRBD2
j_gene: TRBJ2-1
v_gene: TRBV5-4
abundance: -

CDR3aa: CASTSGLYNEQFF
CDR3nt: TGTGCCAGCACCTCTGGACTGTACAATGAGCAGTTCTTC
d_gene: -
j_gene: TRBJ2-1
v_gene: TRBV28
abundance: many

CDR3aa: CASSVGRNSPLHF
CDR3nt: TGTGCCAGCAGCGTAGGGCGGAATTCACCCCTCCACTTT
d_gene: -
j_gene: TRBJ1-6
v_gene: TRBV9
abundance: few

CDR3aa: CASSLELAGGYNEQFF
CDR3nt: TGTGCCAGCAGCTTAGAACTAGCGGGAGGTTACAATGAGCAGTTCTTC
d_gene: TRBD2
j_gene: TRBJ2-1
v_gene: TRBV11-3
abundance: many

CDR3aa: CASSYRHLSNQPQHF
CDR3nt: TGTGCCAGCAGTTACAGGCACCTTAGCAATCAGCCCCAGCATTTT
d_gene: -
j_gene: TRBJ1-5
v_gene: TRBV6-5
abundance: few

CDR3aa: CASSRRALYEQYF
CDR3nt: TGTGCCAGCAGCCGACGGGCCTTGTACGAGCAGTACTTC
d_gene: -
j_gene: TRBJ2-7
v_gene: TRBV3-1
abundance: many

CDR3aa: CASSQDIGKGYTEAFF
CDR3nt: TGCGCCAGCAGCCAAGATATTGGAAAGGGCTATACTGAAGCTTTCTTT
d_gene: -
j_gene: TRBJ1-1
v_gene: TRBV4-1
abundance: -

CDR3aa: CASSYSGPLTRNQPQHF
CDR3nt: TGTGCCAGCAGTTACTCGGGACCTCTGACTCGGAATCAGCCCCAGCATTTT
d_gene: -
j_gene: TRBJ1-5
v_gene: TRBV6-2/TRBV6-3
abundance: few

CDR3aa: CASSNDRPPGTSGYEQYF
CDR3nt: TGTGCCAGCAGTAACGACAGGCCACCCGGGACTAGCGGTTACGAGCAGTACTTC
d_gene: TRBD2
j_gene: TRBJ2-7
v_gene: TRBV6-1
abundance: many

CDR3aa: CASSHTLGQKYSLNYGYTF
CDR3nt: TGTGCCAGCAGCCACACCTTAGGACAAAAGTACTCCCTTAACTATGGCTACACCTTC
d_gene: -
j_gene: TRBJ1-2
v_gene: TRBV7-2
abundance: many

CDR3aa: CASSDRASGNTIYF
CDR3nt: TGTGCCAGCAGTGACAGGGCCTCTGGAAACACCATATATTTT
d_gene: -
j_gene: TRBJ1-3
v_gene: TRBV2
abundance: many

CDR3aa: CASSLAHQGGSETQYF
CDR3nt: TGTGCCAGCAGCTTAGCGCACCAGGGGGGATCGGAGACCCAGTACTTC
d_gene: -
j_gene: TRBJ2-5
v_gene: TRBV7-6
abundance: -

CDR3aa: CAISEVAGGPGNEQFF
CDR3nt: TGTGCCATCAGTGAGGTTGCGGGAGGGCCTGGAAATGAGCAGTTCTTC
d_gene: TRBD2
j_gene: TRBJ2-1
v_gene: TRBV10-3
abundance: many

CDR3aa: CASSVYGLSTDTQYF
CDR3nt: TGTGCCAGCAGCGTATACGGACTAAGCACAGATACGCAGTATTTT
d_gene: -
j_gene: TRBJ2-3
v_gene: TRBV9
abundance: -

CDR3aa: CASSSPRTGLEQFF
CDR3nt: TGTGCCAGCAGCTCTCCGAGGACAGGGCTTGAGCAGTTCTTC
d_gene: TRBD1
j_gene: TRBJ2-1
v_gene: TRBV11-3
abundance: many

CDR3aa: CASRRLAGGVDEQYF
CDR3nt: TGTGCCAGCAGACGACTAGCGGGAGGTGTAGACGAGCAGTACTTC
d_gene: TRBD2
j_gene: TRBJ2-7
v_gene: TRBV6-1
abundance: few

CDR3aa: CASIQIGTTQETQYF
CDR3nt: TGTGCCAGCATACAGATCGGGACAACCCAAGAGACCCAGTACTTC
d_gene: -
j_gene: TRBJ2-5
v_gene: TRBV2
abundance: many

CDR3aa: CASSAERPGLAYNEQFF
CDR3nt: TGTGCCAGCAGCGCAGAGAGACCGGGACTAGCCTACAATGAGCAGTTCTTC
d_gene: TRBD2
j_gene: TRBJ2-1
v_gene: TRBV11-1
abundance: -

CDR3aa: CASSTLTLGGYEQYF
CDR3nt: TGTGCCAGCAGTACTTTAACACTGGGAGGCTACGAGCAGTACTTC
d_gene: -
j_gene: TRBJ2-7
v_gene: TRBV6-1
abundance: -

CDR3aa: CASSASGPQGTQYF
CDR3nt: TGTGCCAGCAGCGCCAGTGGGCCTCAGGGGACCCAGTACTTC
d_gene: -
j_gene: TRBJ2-5
v_gene: TRBV7-2
abundance: many

CDR3aa: CASSPLINGELFF
CDR3nt: TGTGCCAGCAGCCCTCTTATAAACGGGGAGCTGTTTTTT
d_gene: -
j_gene: TRBJ2-2
v_gene: TRBV27
abundance: -

CDR3aa: CASSRGTADTEAFF
CDR3nt: TGCGCCAGCAGCCGGGGCACAGCCGACACTGAAGCTTTCTTT
d_gene: -
j_gene: TRBJ1-1
v_gene: TRBV5-1
abundance: many

CDR3aa: CASSKDRGIYNEQFF
CDR3nt: TGTGCCAGCAGTAAGGACAGGGGGATATACAATGAGCAGTTCTTC
d_gene: TRBD1
j_gene: TRBJ2-1
v_gene: TRBV2
abundance: many

CDR3aa: CASSEGQGYTEAFF
CDR3nt: TGTGCCAGCTCTGAGGGACAGGGGTACACTGAAGCTTTCTTT
d_gene: TRBD1
j_gene: TRBJ1-1
v_gene: TRBV18
abundance: many

CDR3aa: CASSAHSGSDLPDTQYF
CDR3nt: TGTGCCAGCAGCGCTCATAGCGGGAGCGATCTTCCAGATACGCAGTATTTT
d_gene: TRBD2
j_gene: TRBJ2-3
v_gene: TRBV9
abundance: -

CDR3aa: CASSLAMGDRAYNEQFF
CDR3nt: TGTGCCAGCAGCTTGGCCATGGGGGACAGAGCCTACAATGAGCAGTTCTTC
d_gene: TRBD1
j_gene: TRBJ2-1
v_gene: TRBV11-2
abundance: many

CDR3aa: CASSGLWMGEGPNEQFF
CDR3nt: TGTGCCAGCAGTGGACTTTGGATGGGGGAGGGCCCAAATGAGCAGTTCTTC
d_gene: TRBD2
j_gene: TRBJ2-1
v_gene: TRBV25-1
abundance: -

CDR3aa: CASSQEIATNNEQFF
CDR3nt: TGCGCCAGCAGCCAAGAGATCGCAACCAACAATGAGCAGTTCTTC
d_gene: -
j_gene: TRBJ2-1
v_gene: TRBV4-3
abundance: once

CDR3aa: CAWSVGLAKNIQYF
CDR3nt: TGTGCCTGGAGTGTGGGACTAGCCAAAAACATTCAGTACTTC
d_gene: -
j_gene: TRBJ2-4
v_gene: TRBV30
abundance: many

CDR3aa: CASSLTFGGELFF
CDR3nt: TGTGCCAGCAGCTTAACTTTTGGCGGGGAGCTGTTTTTT
d_gene: -
j_gene: TRBJ2-2
v_gene: TRBV7-3
abundance: many

CDR3aa: CAWSVRASETQYF
CDR3nt: TGTGCCTGGAGTGTAAGGGCCAGTGAGACCCAGTACTTC
d_gene: -
j_gene: TRBJ2-5
v_gene: TRBV30
abundance: many

CDR3aa: CASSLIWAKPSTDTQYF
CDR3nt: TGTGCCAGCAGCCTAATCTGGGCCAAACCAAGCACAGATACGCAGTATTTT
d_gene: -
j_gene: TRBJ2-3
v_gene: TRBV11-2
abundance: many

CDR3aa: CASSVASGRALEQFF
CDR3nt: TGTGCCAGCAGCGTAGCTAGCGGGAGGGCCTTGGAGCAGTTCTTC
d_gene: TRBD2
j_gene: TRBJ2-1
v_gene: TRBV9
abundance: -

CDR3aa: CASSRGQATGELFF
CDR3nt: TGCGCCAGCAGCAGGGGACAGGCCACCGGGGAGCTGTTTTTT
d_gene: TRBD1
j_gene: TRBJ2-2
v_gene: TRBV5-1
abundance: -

CDR3aa: CAISESTEAFF
CDR3nt: TGTGCCATCAGTGAGTCCACTGAAGCTTTCTTT
d_gene: -
j_gene: TRBJ1-1
v_gene: TRBV10-3
abundance: many

CDR3aa: CSVFIRGELFF
CDR3nt: TGCAGCGTTTTTATTAGAGGGGAGCTGTTTTTT
d_gene: -
j_gene: TRBJ2-2
v_gene: TRBV29-1
abundance: few

CDR3aa: CATPSGWSGGELFF
CDR3nt: TGTGCCACTCCCTCGGGGTGGAGTGGAGGGGAGCTGTTTTTT
d_gene: -
j_gene: TRBJ2-2
v_gene: TRBV7-9
abundance: -

CDR3aa: CASSLLPVGGGNQPQHF
CDR3nt: TGTGCCAGCAGTTTACTCCCGGTCGGGGGTGGGAATCAGCCCCAGCATTTT
d_gene: -
j_gene: TRBJ1-5
v_gene: TRBV12-3/TRBV12-4
abundance: many

CDR3aa: CASTIIGTYYSTDTQYF
CDR3nt: TGTGCCAGCACCATAATCGGGACTTACTATAGCACAGATACGCAGTATTTT
d_gene: -
j_gene: TRBJ2-3
v_gene: TRBV7-6
abundance: many

CDR3aa: CAGSTDTNTGELFF
CDR3nt: TGTGCCGGTAGCACCGATACGAACACCGGGGAGCTGTTTTTT
d_gene: -
j_gene: TRBJ2-2
v_gene: TRBV6-2/TRBV6-3
abundance: few

CDR3aa: CASSNRAQETQYF
CDR3nt: TGCGCCAGCAGCAACAGGGCCCAAGAGACCCAGTACTTC
d_gene: -
j_gene: TRBJ2-5
v_gene: TRBV5-1
abundance: few

CDR3aa: CSPSRQITDTQYF
CDR3nt: TGCAGCCCCTCGAGGCAGATCACAGATACGCAGTATTTT
d_gene: -
j_gene: TRBJ2-3
v_gene: TRBV29-1
abundance: many

CDR3aa: CSVRDRGTSPLHF
CDR3nt: TGCAGCGTTCGGGACAGGGGAACTTCACCCCTCCACTTT
d_gene: TRBD1
j_gene: TRBJ1-6
v_gene: TRBV29-1
abundance: -